This TCR beta chain was captured by sequencing in a study of T cells in Graves' hyperthyroidism and ophthalmopathy. As to this clonotype: Its antigen remains unknown.

RNA transcripts gave rise to amplified TCR beta CDR3 regions. The primer set for the first-round RT-PCR of the TCR CDR3 was HTBI. From the multiplex PCR reads, TCRdb called clonotypes with MiXCR, one entry per CDR3 protein. The profile shows about 400,000 distinct CDR3 sequences, roughly 13% of them singletons. Findings and limits, study-wide: The blood repertoire included most of the expanded thyroid clonotypes above 0.001. Ophthalmopathy could be told apart from stable hyperthyroidism with a 13 V-J model. Ophthalmopathy was identified by the model a median about 6.4 months ahead of onset.

A roughly 10 ml volume of fresh peripheral blood provided the PBMCs. Trimming pared 0 bases from V and 5 bases from J, leaving 10 bases between. Germline CDR1 and CDR2: LGHNA and YNFKEQ. The length of the CDR3 is 15 residues. J is TRBJ1-4 and V is TRBV4-2; D possibly corresponds to TRBD1 (5 bases). The TCR comes from a woman aged 18-29 years with Graves' hyperthyroidism. Sequenced material: blood. CDR3 bases: TGTGCCAGCAGCCAAGAGGGGGGAAAAAATGAAAAACTGTTTTTT. It is translated as CASSQEGGKNEKLFF.